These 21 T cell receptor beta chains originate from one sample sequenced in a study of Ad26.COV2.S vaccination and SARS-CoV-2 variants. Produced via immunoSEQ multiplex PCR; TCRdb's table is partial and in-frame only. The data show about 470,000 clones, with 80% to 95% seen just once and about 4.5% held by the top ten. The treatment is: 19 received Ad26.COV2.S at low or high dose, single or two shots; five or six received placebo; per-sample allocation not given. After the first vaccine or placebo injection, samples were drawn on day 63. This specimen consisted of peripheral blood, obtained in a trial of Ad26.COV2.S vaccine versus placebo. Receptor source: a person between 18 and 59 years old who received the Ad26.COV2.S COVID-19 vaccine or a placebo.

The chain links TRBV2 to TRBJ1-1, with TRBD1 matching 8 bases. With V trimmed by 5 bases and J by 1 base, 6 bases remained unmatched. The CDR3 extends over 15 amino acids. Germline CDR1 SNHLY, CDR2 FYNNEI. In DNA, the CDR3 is TGTGCCAGCAGTAGGGACAGGCTAGCGAACACTGAAGCTTTCTTT. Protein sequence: CASSRDRLANTEAFF.

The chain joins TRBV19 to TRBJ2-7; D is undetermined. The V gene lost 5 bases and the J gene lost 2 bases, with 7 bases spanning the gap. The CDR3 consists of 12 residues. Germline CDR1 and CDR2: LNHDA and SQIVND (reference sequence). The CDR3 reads CASSQNPYEQYF. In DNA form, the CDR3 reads TGTGCCAGTAGTCAGAACCCCTACGAGCAGTACTTC.

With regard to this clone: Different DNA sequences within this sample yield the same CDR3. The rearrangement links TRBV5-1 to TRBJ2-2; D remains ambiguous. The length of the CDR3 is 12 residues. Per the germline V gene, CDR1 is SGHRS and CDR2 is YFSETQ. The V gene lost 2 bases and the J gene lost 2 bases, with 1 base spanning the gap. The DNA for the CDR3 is TGCGCCAGCAGCTTCAACACCGGGGAGCTGTTTTTT. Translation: CASSFNTGELFF.

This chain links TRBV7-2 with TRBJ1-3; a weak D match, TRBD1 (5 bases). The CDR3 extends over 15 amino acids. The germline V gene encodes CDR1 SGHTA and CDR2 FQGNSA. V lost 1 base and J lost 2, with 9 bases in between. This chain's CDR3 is CASSLVGVAGNTIYF. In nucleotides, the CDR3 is TGTGCCAGCAGCTTAGTGGGGGTTGCTGGAAACACCATATATTTT.

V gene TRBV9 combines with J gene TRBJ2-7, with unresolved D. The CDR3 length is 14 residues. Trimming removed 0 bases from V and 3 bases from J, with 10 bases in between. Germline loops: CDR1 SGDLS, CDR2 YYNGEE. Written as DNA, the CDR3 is TGTGCCAGCAGCGTAGACTTGCGAGACTACGAGCAGTACTTC. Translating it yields CASSVDLRDYEQYF. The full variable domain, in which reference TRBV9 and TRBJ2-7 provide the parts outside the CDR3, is DSGVTQTPKHLITATGQRVTLRCSPRSGDLSVYWYQQSLDQGLQFLIQYYNGEERAKGNILERFSAQQFPDLHSELNLSSLELGDSALYFCASSVDLRDYEQYFGPGTRLTVT.

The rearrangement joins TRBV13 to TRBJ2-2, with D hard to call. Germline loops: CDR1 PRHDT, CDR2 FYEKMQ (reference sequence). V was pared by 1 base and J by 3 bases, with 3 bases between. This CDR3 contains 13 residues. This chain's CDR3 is CASSLVDTGELFF. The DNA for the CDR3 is TGTGCCAGCAGCTTAGTGGACACCGGGGAGCTGTTTTTT.

The DNA of the CDR3 is TGTGCCAGCAGAAAACTAGCGGGAGGCTCCTACAATGAGCAGTTCTTC. Its protein is CASRKLAGGSYNEQFF. This sequence joins TRBV2 and TRBJ2-1, with 12 nucleotides matching TRBD2. There are 16 residues in the CDR3. V was pared by 6 bases and J by 0 bases, with 3 bases of the junction left unmatched. Germline loops: CDR1 SNHLY, CDR2 FYNNEI.

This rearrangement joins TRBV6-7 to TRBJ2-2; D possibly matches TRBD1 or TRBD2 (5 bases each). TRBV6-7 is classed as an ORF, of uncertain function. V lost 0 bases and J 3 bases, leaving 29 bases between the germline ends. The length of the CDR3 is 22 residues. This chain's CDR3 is CASSYSIWQGPTHGTYTGELFF. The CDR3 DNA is TGTGCCAGCAGTTACTCGATTTGGCAGGGACCGACGCACGGAACTTACACCGGGGAGCTGTTTTTT.

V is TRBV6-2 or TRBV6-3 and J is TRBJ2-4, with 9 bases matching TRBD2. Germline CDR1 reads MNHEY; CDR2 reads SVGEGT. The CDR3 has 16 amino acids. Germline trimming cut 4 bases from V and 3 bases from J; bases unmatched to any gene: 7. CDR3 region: CASSWGLANLKNIQYF. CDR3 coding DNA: TGTGCCAGCAGTTGGGGACTAGCCAATCTCAAAAACATTCAGTACTTC.

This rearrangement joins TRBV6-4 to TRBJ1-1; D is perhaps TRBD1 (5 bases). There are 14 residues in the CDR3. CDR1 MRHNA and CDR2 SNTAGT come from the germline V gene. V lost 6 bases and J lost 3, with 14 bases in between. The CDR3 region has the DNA TGTGCCAGCAGCCGGGAGCAGGGTGACACTGAAGCTTTCTTT. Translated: CASSREQGDTEAFF.

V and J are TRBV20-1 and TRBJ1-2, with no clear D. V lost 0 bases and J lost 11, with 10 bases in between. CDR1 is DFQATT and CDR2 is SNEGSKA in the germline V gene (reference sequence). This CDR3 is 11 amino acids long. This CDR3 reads CSARDGPGYTF. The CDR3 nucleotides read TGCAGTGCTAGAGATGGGCCCGGATACACCTTC.

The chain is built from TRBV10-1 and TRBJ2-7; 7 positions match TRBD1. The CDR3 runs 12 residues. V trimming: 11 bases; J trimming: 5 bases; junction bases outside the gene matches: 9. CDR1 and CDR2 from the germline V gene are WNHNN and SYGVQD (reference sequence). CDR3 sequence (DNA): TGCGCCCAGGGGGATCGTGGTAACGAGCAGTACTTC. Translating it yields CAQGDRGNEQYF.

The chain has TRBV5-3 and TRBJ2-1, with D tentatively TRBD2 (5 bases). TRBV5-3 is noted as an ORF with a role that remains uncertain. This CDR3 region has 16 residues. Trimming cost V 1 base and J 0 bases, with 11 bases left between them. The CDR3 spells CARSLSGKSSYNEQFF. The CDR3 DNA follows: TGTGCCAGAAGCTTGTCCGGGAAGAGCTCCTACAATGAGCAGTTCTTC.

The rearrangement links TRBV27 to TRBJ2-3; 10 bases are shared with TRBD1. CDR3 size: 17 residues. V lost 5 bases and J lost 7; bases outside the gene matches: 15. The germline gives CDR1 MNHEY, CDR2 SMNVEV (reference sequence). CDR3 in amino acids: CASSRRLSTGGTNTQYF. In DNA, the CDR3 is TGTGCCAGCAGTCGCCGCCTTTCGACAGGGGGCACTAATACGCAGTATTTT.

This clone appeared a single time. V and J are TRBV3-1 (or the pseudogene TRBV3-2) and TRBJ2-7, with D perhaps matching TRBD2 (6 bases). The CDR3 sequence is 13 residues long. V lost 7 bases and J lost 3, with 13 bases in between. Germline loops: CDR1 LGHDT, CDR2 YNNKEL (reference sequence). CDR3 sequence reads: CASIRGLLYEQYF. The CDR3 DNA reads TGTGCCAGCATCCGGGGACTCCTCTACGAGCAGTACTTC.

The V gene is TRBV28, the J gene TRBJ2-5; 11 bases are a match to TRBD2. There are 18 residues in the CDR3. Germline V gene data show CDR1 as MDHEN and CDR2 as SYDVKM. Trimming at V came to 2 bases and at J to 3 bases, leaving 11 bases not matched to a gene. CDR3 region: CASSLASRASGRKETQYF. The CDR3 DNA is TGTGCCAGCAGTTTAGCTTCCCGGGCTAGCGGGAGGAAAGAGACCCAGTACTTC.

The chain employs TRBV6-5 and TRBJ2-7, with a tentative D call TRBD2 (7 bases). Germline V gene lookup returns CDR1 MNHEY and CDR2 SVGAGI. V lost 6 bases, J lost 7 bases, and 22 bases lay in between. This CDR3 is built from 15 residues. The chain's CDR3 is CASSRGGRALPEQYF. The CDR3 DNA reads TGTGCCAGCAGCCGAGGGGGGAGGGCCCTCCCGGAGCAGTACTTC.

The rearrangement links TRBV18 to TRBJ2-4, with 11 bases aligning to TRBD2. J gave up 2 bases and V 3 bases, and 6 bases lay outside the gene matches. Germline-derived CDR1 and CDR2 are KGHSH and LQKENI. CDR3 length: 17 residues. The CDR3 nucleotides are TGTGCCAGCTCACCTGGGACTAGCGGACTTCCCAAAAACATTCAGTACTTC. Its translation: CASSPGTSGLPKNIQYF.

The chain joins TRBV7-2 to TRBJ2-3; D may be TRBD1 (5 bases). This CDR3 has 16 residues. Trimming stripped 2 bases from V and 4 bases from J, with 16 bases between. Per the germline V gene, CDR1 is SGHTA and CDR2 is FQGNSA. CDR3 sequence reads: CASSLMSPTASDTQYF. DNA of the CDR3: TGTGCCAGCAGCTTAATGAGCCCGACAGCGTCAGATACGCAGTATTTT.

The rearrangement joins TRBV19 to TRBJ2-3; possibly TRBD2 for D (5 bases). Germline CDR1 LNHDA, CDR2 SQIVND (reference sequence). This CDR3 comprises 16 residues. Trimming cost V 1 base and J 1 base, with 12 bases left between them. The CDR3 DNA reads TGTGCCAGTAGTATAGCCCGGACTGACGGCACAGATACGCAGTATTTT. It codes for CASSIARTDGTDTQYF. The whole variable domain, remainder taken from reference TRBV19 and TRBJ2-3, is DGGITQSPKYLFRKEGQNVTLSCEQNLNHDAMYWYRQDPGQGLRLIYYSQIVNDFQKGDIAEGYSVSREKKESFPLTVTSAQKNPTAFYLCASSIARTDGTDTQYFGPGTRLTVL.

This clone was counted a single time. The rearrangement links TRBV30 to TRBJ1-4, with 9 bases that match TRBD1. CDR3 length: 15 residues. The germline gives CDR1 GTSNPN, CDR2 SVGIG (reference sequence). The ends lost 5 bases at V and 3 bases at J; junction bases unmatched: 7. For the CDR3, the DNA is TGTGCCTGGGGACAGGGGCGACGACCTAATGAAAAACTGTTTTTT. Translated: CAWGQGRRPNEKLFF.